This T cell receptor beta chain was observed in a study of shared clonotypes between healthy human individuals. Some clones are missing from TCRdb's copy, which holds only in-frame ones; the method was immunoSEQ multiplex PCR. The sample contains millions of clones, roughly 94% of which appear only once. This clone was detected once. This CDR3 is 13 amino acids long. Trimming stripped 2 bases from V and 7 bases from J, with 8 bases between. The germline V gene encodes CDR1 SGHTA and CDR2 FQGNSA. CD8 cells classed as naive were CD45RO-negative and positively selected for CCR7, excluding terminally differentiated effector memory CD45RA+ cells. Everyone who donated was a Caucasian adult who lived in Nashville, Tennessee.

The clonotype comes from a man aged 18 to 29 in good health. The J gene is TRBJ2-2, the V gene TRBV7-2; D is ambiguous. Sequencing was done on a sample of naive CD8+ T cells sorted from blood. The CDR3 nucleotides are TGTGCCAGCAGCTTAACGGTGGACGGGGAGCTGTTTTTT. Amino acid sequence: CASSLTVDGELFF.